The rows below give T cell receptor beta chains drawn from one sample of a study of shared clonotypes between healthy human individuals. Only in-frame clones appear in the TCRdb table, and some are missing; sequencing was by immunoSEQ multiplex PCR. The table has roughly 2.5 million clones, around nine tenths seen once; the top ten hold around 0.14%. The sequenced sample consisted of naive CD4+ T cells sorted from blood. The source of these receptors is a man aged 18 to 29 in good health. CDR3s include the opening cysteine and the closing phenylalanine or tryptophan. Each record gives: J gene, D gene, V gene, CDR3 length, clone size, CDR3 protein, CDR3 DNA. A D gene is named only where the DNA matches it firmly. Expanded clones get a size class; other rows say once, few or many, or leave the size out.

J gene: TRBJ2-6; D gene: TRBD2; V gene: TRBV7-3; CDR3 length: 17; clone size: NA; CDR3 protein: CASSGSGGASGANVLTF; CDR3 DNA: TGTGCCAGCAGCGGTAGCGGGGGGGCCTCTGGGGCCAACGTCCTGACTTTC
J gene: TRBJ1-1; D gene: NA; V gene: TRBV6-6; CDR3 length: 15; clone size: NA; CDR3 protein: CASKNPQGADTEAFF; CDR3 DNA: TGTGCCAGTAAGAACCCCCAAGGGGCCGACACTGAAGCTTTCTTT
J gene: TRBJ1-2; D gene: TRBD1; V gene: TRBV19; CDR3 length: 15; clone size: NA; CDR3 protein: CASSFRDRGFYGYTF; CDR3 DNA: TGTGCCAGTAGTTTCCGGGACAGGGGGTTTTATGGCTACACCTTC
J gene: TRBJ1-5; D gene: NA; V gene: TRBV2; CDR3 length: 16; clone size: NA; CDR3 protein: CASRVGTPYSNQPQHF; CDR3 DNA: TGTGCCAGCAGGGTTGGGACACCTTATAGCAATCAGCCCCAGCATTTT
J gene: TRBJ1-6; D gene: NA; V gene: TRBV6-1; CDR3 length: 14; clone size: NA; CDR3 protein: CASSGVSMSSPLHF; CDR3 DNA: TGTGCCAGCAGTGGTGTCAGTATGAGTTCACCCCTCCACTTT
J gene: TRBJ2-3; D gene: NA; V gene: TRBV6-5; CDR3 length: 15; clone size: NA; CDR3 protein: CASSPGWADTDTQYF; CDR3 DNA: TGTGCCAGCAGTCCCGGGTGGGCTGACACAGATACGCAGTATTTT
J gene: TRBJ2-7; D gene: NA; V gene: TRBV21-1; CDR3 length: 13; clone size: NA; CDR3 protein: CATRGEGLYEQYF; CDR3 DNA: TGTGCCACCCGGGGGGAGGGCCTCTACGAGCAGTACTTC
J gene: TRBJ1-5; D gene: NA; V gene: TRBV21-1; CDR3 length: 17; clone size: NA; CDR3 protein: CASSKGVGRGGNQPQHF; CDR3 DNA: TGTGCCAGCAGCAAGGGTGTGGGCAGGGGAGGCAATCAGCCCCAGCATTTT
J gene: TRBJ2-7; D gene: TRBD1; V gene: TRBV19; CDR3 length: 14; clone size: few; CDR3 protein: CASSTGTGYGEQYF; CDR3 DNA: TGTGCCAGTAGCACCGGGACAGGGTATGGAGAGCAGTACTTC
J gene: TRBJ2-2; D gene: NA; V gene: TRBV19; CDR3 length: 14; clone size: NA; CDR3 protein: CASSMLKVTGELFF; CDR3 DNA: TGTGCCAGTAGTATGCTTAAGGTCACCGGGGAGCTGTTTTTT